The rows below give T cell receptor beta chains drawn from one sample of a study of beta chain features in type 1 diabetes. Some clones are missing from TCRdb's copy, which holds only in-frame ones; the method was immunoSEQ multiplex PCR. There are hundreds of thousands of clones in the sample; around a sixth occur only once, and about 0.087% lies in the top ten. Specimen: naive CD4+ T cells from blood. These receptors originate from a man younger than 35 in good health. The CDR3 runs from the conserved cysteine through the conserved F or W. The D gene is left open where the match is weak. Rows give clone size only sometimes, using once, few, many, or a class for an expanded clone.

d_call j_call v_call clone_size cdr3_nt cdr3_aa
- TRBJ2-7 TRBV10-3 few TGTGCCATACAGGAGGGGGCAGGATACGAGCAGTACTTC CAIQEGAGYEQYF
TRBD1 TRBJ1-5 TRBV6-6 few TGTGCCAGCAGTCGGAGACAGGGGGATAGCAATCAGCCCCAGCATTTT CASSRRQGDSNQPQHF
- TRBJ1-1 TRBV9 - TGTGCCAGCAGCGTAGCTCCCGTGAACACTGAAGCTTTCTTT CASSVAPVNTEAFF
- TRBJ2-5 TRBV28 - TGTGCCAGCAGCCGACCCCGGTGGTGGGCGGAGACCCAGTACTTC CASSRPRWWAETQYF
- TRBJ1-1 TRBV28 - TGTGCCAGCAGTTTAGCAGGACTTGAAGCTTTCTTT CASSLAGLEAFF
TRBD1 TRBJ1-5 TRBV19 - TGTGCCAGTAGTATCGGGACAGGGATCCAGCCCCAGCATTTT CASSIGTGIQPQHF
TRBD2 TRBJ2-2 TRBV7-9 - TGTGCCAGCAGCTCCTCAGCGGGAGGGACCGACGGGGAGCTGTTTTTT CASSSSAGGTDGELFF
TRBD1 TRBJ1-5 TRBV2 - TGTGCCAGCAGTGCGGACAGGGGGAGCAATCAGCCCCAGCATTTT CASSADRGSNQPQHF
- TRBJ1-5 TRBV2 - TGTGCCAGCAGTGAAGAGCGGTCCGGCAATCAGCCCCAGCATTTT CASSEERSGNQPQHF
- TRBJ1-5 TRBV19 few TGTGCCAGTAGTATCGGTGACAAGAGCAATCAGCCCCAGCATTTT CASSIGDKSNQPQHF
TRBD1 TRBJ2-7 TRBV29-1 - TGCAGCGTTCTGGGACAGGGAGTCGAGCAGTACTTC CSVLGQGVEQYF
- TRBJ1-5 TRBV15 - TGTGCCACCAGCAAGGCCGGAGGGCAGCCCCAGCATTTT CATSKAGGQPQHF
- TRBJ1-5 TRBV4-3 few TGCGCCAGCAGCCAAGCGCTGGGAGGCCAGCCCCAGCATTTT CASSQALGGQPQHF
TRBD1 TRBJ1-5 TRBV6-5 - TGTGCCAGCAGTTATTCTCCGGGACAGAGCAATCAGCCCCAGCATTTT CASSYSPGQSNQPQHF
- TRBJ2-5 TRBV7-9 few TGTGCCAGCAGCTTAGACAGGGCTCAGCAGACCCAGTACTTC CASSLDRAQQTQYF
TRBD2 TRBJ2-3 TRBV9 - TGTGCCAGCAGCATAGCGGGGAGCACAGATACGCAGTATTTT CASSIAGSTDTQYF
- TRBJ2-2 TRBV9 - TGTGCCAGCAGCGTAGATGAAAGGGCGAACACCGGGGAGCTGTTTTTT CASSVDERANTGELFF
TRBD2 TRBJ2-1 TRBV7-2 few TGTGCCAGCAGCCCATCTAGCGGGAGGATCGATGAGCAGTTCTTC CASSPSSGRIDEQFF
TRBD2 TRBJ2-1 TRBV27 few TGTGCCAGCAGTTCCCCACTAGCGAGCTCCTACAATGAGCAGTTCTTC CASSSPLASSYNEQFF
- TRBJ2-3 TRBV30 few TGTGCCTGGAGTGTATCCAGGGCCACAGATACGCAGTATTTT CAWSVSRATDTQYF
- TRBJ1-2 TRBV6-6 - TGTGCCAGCTGGCAGCGAGCTAACTATGGCTACACCTTC CASWQRANYGYTF
- TRBJ2-7 TRBV5-1 few TGCGCCAGCAGCTTGGAGGCCGAGGGGCCCTACGAGCAGTACTTC CASSLEAEGPYEQYF
TRBD2 TRBJ2-2 TRBV15 - TGTGCCACCAGGGGACTAGCGGGGTACACCGGGGAGCTGTTTTTT CATRGLAGYTGELFF
TRBD2 TRBJ2-3 TRBV7-9 - TGTGCCAGCAGCCCGGGACTAGCGGGGGGACACACAGATACGCAGTATTTT CASSPGLAGGHTDTQYF
- TRBJ2-5 TRBV5-4 few TGTGCCAGCAGCTTGGCCCTCAGGGTTGAGACCCAGTACTTC CASSLALRVETQYF
- TRBJ1-1 TRBV28 few TGTGCCAGCAGTTTAGGTGGACGGCGGGGGATGAACACTGAAGCTTTCTTT CASSLGGRRGMNTEAFF
- TRBJ2-7 TRBV15 - TGTGCCACCAGCCACTCTCTCAGTCCCTTAGGAGTCGAGCAGTACTTC CATSHSLSPLGVEQYF
TRBD2 TRBJ2-3 TRBV27 - TGTGCCAGCGGGAGACTAGCGGGAGGGAGGAGCACGCAGTATTTT CASGRLAGGRSTQYF
TRBD1 TRBJ2-1 TRBV7-3 - TGTGCCAGCAGCTTAAGAGCTGGGACAGGGCTCAATGAGCAGTTCTTC CASSLRAGTGLNEQFF
TRBD1 TRBJ1-2 TRBV7-9 - TGTGCCAGCAGCCTGCGGACAGGGAACGGCTACACCTTC CASSLRTGNGYTF
TRBD2 TRBJ2-1 TRBV7-3 few TGTGCCAGCAGCCCGGGGACTAGCGGGAAGAATGAGCAGTTCTTC CASSPGTSGKNEQFF
- TRBJ1-5 TRBV29-1 few TGCAGCGTTGGTCAGGGTCTCAATCAGCCCCAGCATTTT CSVGQGLNQPQHF
TRBD1 TRBJ2-7 TRBV6-5 few TGTGCCAGCAGTTACTGGGGACAGGGACTCTACGAGCAGTACTTC CASSYWGQGLYEQYF
- TRBJ2-7 TRBV28 few TGTGCCAGCAGTTCTTCAGACTTCTACGAGCAGTACTTC CASSSSDFYEQYF
- TRBJ2-5 TRBV5-1 - TGCGCCAGCAGCTTGGGTCAGTACCAAGAGACCCAGTACTTC CASSLGQYQETQYF
TRBD1 TRBJ2-5 TRBV9 - TGTGCCAGCAGCGCTCAGGGGGCGAAGACCCAGTACTTC CASSAQGAKTQYF
- TRBJ2-1 TRBV5-4 few TGTGCCAGCAGCTTGAACATAGGGGGGCATGAGCAGTTCTTC CASSLNIGGHEQFF
- TRBJ1-6 TRBV6-1 - TGTGCCAGCGAAATCAGGGGAAATTCACCCCTCCACTTT CASEIRGNSPLHF
- TRBJ2-7 TRBV28 - TGTGCCAGCACGGGCCTAGCTCCTTACGAGCAGTACTTC CASTGLAPYEQYF
- TRBJ2-6 TRBV7-3 - TGTGCCAGCAGCGCGACCGGGGCCAACGTCCTGACTTTC CASSATGANVLTF
- TRBJ1-1 TRBV6-1 - TGTGCCAGCAGTGAATCCCGGAACACTGAAGCTTTCTTT CASSESRNTEAFF
TRBD1 TRBJ1-1 TRBV29-1 - TGCAGCGCCCGACAGGGTCCGAACACTGAAGCTTTCTTT CSARQGPNTEAFF
TRBD1 TRBJ1-4 TRBV19 - TGTGCCAGTAGCACCGTCGGACAGGTTAAACTGTTTTTT CASSTVGQVKLFF
- TRBJ1-2 TRBV18 few TGTGCCAGCTCACCAGCGGACAGCGGGAACTATGGCTACACCTTC CASSPADSGNYGYTF
TRBD1 TRBJ2-1 TRBV5-4 - TGTGCCAGCAACCCCACATGGGGACAGCACAATGAGCAGTTCTTC CASNPTWGQHNEQFF
TRBD1 TRBJ1-2 TRBV5-6 - TGTGCCAGCAGCTTGATTGAGGGGGCCTACACCTTC CASSLIEGAYTF
- TRBJ2-5 TRBV28 few TGTGCCAGCAGTTTATACGGACAGACCCAAGAGACCCAGTACTTC CASSLYGQTQETQYF